A selection of T cell receptor beta chains follows, all from one sample in a study of CD8 T cells in Susac syndrome. TCRdb fed the immunoSEQ multiplex PCR reads into MiXCR, producing one record per CDR3 protein. The data contain more than 150,000 distinct CDR3 sequences, just under 95% of them singletons. The source material was CD8+ T cells from PBMCs. The receptors shown here come from a human donor with multiple sclerosis. Both conserved end residues are part of each CDR3. Fields, in order: D gene, J gene, V gene, CDR3 protein, CDR3 DNA. The D gene is left open where the match is weak.

>-|TRBJ2-1|TRBV30
CAWSLVPSGSGGYNEQFF
TGTGCCTGGAGCCTGGTGCCATCGGGGAGTGGGGGGTACAATGAGCAGTTCTTC
>TRBD1|TRBJ1-6|TRBV7-9
CASSRRGQILHF
TGTGCCAGCAGTCGGAGGGGACAGATCCTCCACTTT
>-|TRBJ1-5|TRBV5-4
CASSLGINQPQHF
TGTGCCAGCAGCTTGGGGATCAATCAGCCCCAGCATTTT
>-|TRBJ1-2|TRBV20-1
CSARVWPDYTF
TGCAGTGCTAGAGTGTGGCCAGACTACACCTTC
>-|TRBJ2-7|TRBV6-6
CASTTPGHEQYF
TGTGCCAGCACAACGCCGGGCCACGAGCAGTACTTC
>TRBD1|TRBJ1-2|TRBV27
CASSAGTGIYGYTF
TGTGCCAGCAGTGCCGGGACAGGGATCTATGGCTACACCTTC
>TRBD1|TRBJ1-4|TRBV9
CASSVEDRVNEKLFF
TGTGCCAGCAGCGTAGAGGACAGGGTTAATGAAAAACTGTTTTTT
>-|TRBJ1-1|TRBV9
CASSGDRREAFF
TGTGCCAGCAGCGGCGACAGGCGTGAAGCTTTCTTT
>-|TRBJ2-2|TRBV5-6
CASSLARAGELFF
TGTGCCAGCAGCTTGGCCCGGGCCGGGGAGCTGTTTTTT
>-|TRBJ2-1|TRBV28
CASSLLGFSSYNEQFF
TGTGCCAGCAGTTTATTGGGGTTCAGCTCCTACAATGAGCAGTTCTTC
>-|TRBJ1-2|TRBV30
CAWSWEDTANYGYTF
TGTGCCTGGAGTTGGGAGGACACCGCTAACTATGGCTACACCTTC
>-|TRBJ1-2|TRBV6-4
CASSETSFRNTQANYGYTF
TGTGCCAGCAGTGAAACCTCCTTCAGGAATACTCAGGCTAACTATGGCTACACCTTC
>-|TRBJ2-3|TRBV12-3/TRBV12-4
CASSLEGFVDTQYF
TGTGCCAGCAGTTTAGAGGGCTTCGTGGATACGCAGTATTTT
>-|TRBJ2-3|TRBV20-1
CSARDGKGDNPDTQYF
TGCAGTGCTAGAGATGGGAAGGGAGATAATCCAGATACGCAGTATTTT